This TCR beta chain appears in the sequencing data of a study of tumor-infiltrating lymphocytes in localized non-small cell lung cancer. TCRdb's copy holds only in-frame clones and misses some; the assay was immunoSEQ multiplex PCR. The repertoire holds about 14,000 clones, with roughly 80% as singletons. The material sequenced was lung tumor tissue. The sequence derives from a human donor with non-small cell lung cancer.

CDR3 sequence: CASRATGQGYTF. As DNA, the CDR3 is TGTGCCAGCAGGGCTACAGGGCAGGGCTACACCTTC. The chain links TRBV2 to TRBJ1-2; possible D gene TRBD1, 6 bases. The CDR3 contains 12 residues. Germline-derived CDR1 and CDR2 are SNHLY and FYNNEI. V lost 6 bases, J lost 8 bases, and 13 bases lay in between.